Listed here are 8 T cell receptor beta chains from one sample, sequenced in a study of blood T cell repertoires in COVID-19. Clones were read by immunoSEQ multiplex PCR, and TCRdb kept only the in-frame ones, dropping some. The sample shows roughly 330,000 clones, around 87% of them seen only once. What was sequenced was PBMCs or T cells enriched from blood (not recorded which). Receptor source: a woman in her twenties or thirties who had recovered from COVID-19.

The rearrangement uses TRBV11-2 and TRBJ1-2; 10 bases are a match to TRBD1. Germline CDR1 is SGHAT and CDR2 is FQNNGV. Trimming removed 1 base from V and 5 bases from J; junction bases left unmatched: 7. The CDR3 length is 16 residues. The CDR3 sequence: CASSLAAGTGVYGYTF. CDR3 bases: TGTGCCAGCAGCTTAGCGGCTGGGACAGGGGTATATGGCTACACCTTC.

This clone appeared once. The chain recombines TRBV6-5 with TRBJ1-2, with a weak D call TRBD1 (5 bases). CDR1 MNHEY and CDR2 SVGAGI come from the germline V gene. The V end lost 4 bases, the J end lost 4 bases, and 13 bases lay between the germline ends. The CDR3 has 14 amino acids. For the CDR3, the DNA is TGTGCCAGCAGTTCCCCGGGACTTCTCTATGGCTACACCTTC. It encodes CASSSPGLLYGYTF.

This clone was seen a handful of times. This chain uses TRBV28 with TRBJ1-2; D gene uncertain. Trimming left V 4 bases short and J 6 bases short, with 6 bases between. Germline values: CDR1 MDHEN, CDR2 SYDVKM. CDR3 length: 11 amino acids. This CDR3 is CASSYGDGYTF. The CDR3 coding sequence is TGTGCCAGCAGTTATGGAGATGGCTACACCTTC.

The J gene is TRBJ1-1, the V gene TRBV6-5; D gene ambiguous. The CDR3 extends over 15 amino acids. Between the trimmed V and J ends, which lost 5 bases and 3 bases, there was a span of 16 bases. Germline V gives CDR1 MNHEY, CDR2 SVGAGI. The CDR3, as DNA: TGTGCCAGCAGTCGAAGGCCCGGAGGGTACACTGAAGCTTTCTTT. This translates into CASSRRPGGYTEAFF.

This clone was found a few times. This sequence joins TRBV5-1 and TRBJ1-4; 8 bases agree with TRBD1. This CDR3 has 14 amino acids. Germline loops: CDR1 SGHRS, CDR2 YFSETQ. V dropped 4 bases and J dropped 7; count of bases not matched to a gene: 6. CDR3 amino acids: CASSQAQGAEKLFF. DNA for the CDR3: TGCGCCAGCAGCCAGGCGCAGGGGGCTGAAAAACTGTTTTTT.

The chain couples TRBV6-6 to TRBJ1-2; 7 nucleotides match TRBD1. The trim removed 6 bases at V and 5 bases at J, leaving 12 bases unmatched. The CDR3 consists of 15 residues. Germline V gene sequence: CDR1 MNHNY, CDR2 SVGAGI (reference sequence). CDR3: CASRGGQSFLYGYTF. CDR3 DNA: TGTGCCAGCAGGGGGGGACAGTCCTTTCTTTATGGCTACACCTTC.

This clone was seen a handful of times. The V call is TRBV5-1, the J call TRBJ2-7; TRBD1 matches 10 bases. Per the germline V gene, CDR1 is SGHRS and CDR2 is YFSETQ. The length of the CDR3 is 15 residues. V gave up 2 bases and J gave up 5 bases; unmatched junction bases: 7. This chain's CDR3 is CASSFLGQGTDEQYF. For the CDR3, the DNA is TGCGCCAGCAGCTTTTTGGGACAGGGGACCGACGAGCAGTACTTC.

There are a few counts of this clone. CDR3 DNA sequence: TGTGCCAGTAGTACCCAGGACAGGGAAAAACTGTTTTTT. This gives the protein CASSTQDREKLFF. The V call is TRBV19, the J call TRBJ1-4; 7 nucleotides agree with TRBD1. V dropped 4 bases and J dropped 8; count of bases not matched to a gene: 4. The CDR3 is made up of 13 amino acids. Looked up from germline, CDR1 is LNHDA and CDR2 is SQIVND (reference sequence).